The next 14 T cell receptor beta chains were all read from a single sample in a study of blood T cell repertoires in COVID-19. Sequencing was performed with immunoSEQ multiplex PCR; in TCRdb, only in-frame clones are kept and a portion is missing. The table includes about 160,000 clones, 70% to 85% detected once. Specimen: peripheral blood. The receptors here all came from a woman aged 35 to 49 with COVID-19, enrolled during active disease.

This clone was found a few times. The chain has TRBV6-2 or TRBV6-3 and TRBJ2-3, with TRBD2 matching 8 bases. The germline V gene has CDR1 MNHEY and CDR2 SVGEGT. Unmatched junction bases numbered 12, after V lost 0 bases and J lost 4 bases. The CDR3 runs to 18 residues. As DNA, the CDR3 is TGTGCCAGCAGTTACTCGGCGGGGGGACCCCCAACGGCAGATACGCAGTATTTT. It codes for CASSYSAGGPPTADTQYF.

The chain uses TRBV4-1 and TRBJ1-2; maybe TRBD1 (5 bases). The germline gives CDR1 MGHRA, CDR2 YSYEKL. CDR3 length equals 15 residues. The germline V and J ends were trimmed by 0 bases and 1 base, with 9 bases remaining between them. The CDR3 coding sequence is TGCGCCAGCAGCCAAGAGGACACAAGTAACTATGGCTACACCTTC. This codes for CASSQEDTSNYGYTF.

In this sample, this clone turned up a few times. V usage is TRBV6-4 and J usage is TRBJ1-1, with D maybe TRBD1 (5 bases). CDR1 MRHNA and CDR2 SNTAGT come from the germline V gene. CDR3 length: 12 residues. V was pared by 4 bases and J by 5 bases, with 8 bases between. The CDR3 reads CASSAGGTEAFF. The CDR3 coding sequence is TGTGCCAGCAGTGCCGGGGGAACTGAAGCTTTCTTT.

The rearrangement joins TRBV19 to TRBJ2-7; unclear D gene. Trimming removed 4 bases from V and 1 base from J, with 11 bases in between. The CDR3 covers 14 residues. Germline CDR1 and CDR2: LNHDA and SQIVND (reference sequence). DNA of the CDR3: TGTGCCAGTAGTAGAGCGATCCGGTCCTACGAGCAGTACTTC. This gives the protein CASSRAIRSYEQYF. The entire variable domain, with the rest obtained from reference TRBV19 and TRBJ2-7, is as follows: DGGITQSPKYLFRKEGQNVTLSCEQNLNHDAMYWYRQDPGQGLRLIYYSQIVNDFQKGDIAEGYSVSREKKESFPLTVTSAQKNPTAFYLCASSRAIRSYEQYFGPGTRLTVT.

CDR3 nucleotide sequence: TGCGCCAGCAGTGGATCGGGTTACACCGGGGAGCTGTTTTTT. Amino acids: CASSGSGYTGELFF. This sequence joins TRBV10-2 and TRBJ2-2; no reliable D call. Germline V gene lookup returns CDR1 WSHSY and CDR2 SAAADI. The ends were cut back, 4 bases at V and 3 bases at J, with 9 bases in the middle. This CDR3 spans 14 amino acids.

The chain combines TRBV18 with TRBJ2-2; TRBD1 is a possible D gene (6 bases). V lost 5 bases and J lost 0, with 10 bases in between. There are 15 residues in the CDR3. Germline V gives CDR1 KGHSH, CDR2 LQKENI. CDR3 coding DNA: TGTGCCAGCTCAGCCGGGACAACGAACACCGGGGAGCTGTTTTTT. It is translated as CASSAGTTNTGELFF.

V and J are TRBV7-9 and TRBJ2-2, with D possibly matching TRBD2 (5 bases). Trimming cost V 5 bases and J 6 bases, with 16 bases left between them. Germline CDR1 and CDR2: SEHNR and FQNEAQ (reference sequence). The CDR3 consists of 15 residues. CDR3 residues: CASSPSSPRAGELFF. The CDR3 coding sequence is TGTGCCAGCAGCCCTAGCAGCCCCAGAGCCGGGGAGCTGTTTTTT. The whole variable domain, remainder taken from reference TRBV7-9 and TRBJ2-2, is DTGVSQNPRHKITKRGQNVTFRCDPISEHNRLYWYRQTLGQGPEFLTYFQNEAQLEKSRLLSDRFSAERPKGSFSTLEIQRTEQGDSAMYLCASSPSSPRAGELFFGEGSRLTVL.

The gene calls are TRBV19 and TRBJ1-1; 9 bases fit TRBD1. The V segment lost 10 bases and the J segment 2 bases; nucleotides outside the gene matches: 11. CDR3 length equals 15 residues. Germline V gene sequence: CDR1 LNHDA, CDR2 SQIVND (reference sequence). CDR3 nucleotides: TGTGCCACCAGGCCGGGACAGGGACCAAACACTGAAGCTTTCTTT. It yields the protein CATRPGQGPNTEAFF.

This clone has just one count. The chain employs TRBV14 and TRBJ1-5; D gene uncertain. Germline V gives CDR1 SGHDN, CDR2 FVKESK. The CDR3 has 15 residues. Between the trimmed V and J ends, which lost 11 bases and 0 bases, there was a span of 17 bases. The CDR3 spells CALHGEGFSNQPQHF. The CDR3 DNA follows: TGTGCCTTGCACGGAGAAGGATTTAGCAATCAGCCCCAGCATTTT.

The chain links TRBV4-1 to TRBJ1-6, with D possibly matching TRBD1 (6 bases). With 3 bases removed from V and 13 bases from J, the gap between germline ends came to 16 bases. This CDR3 is 14 amino acids long. Germline values: CDR1 MGHRA, CDR2 YSYEKL. The CDR3 coding sequence is TGCGCCAGCAGCCAGGGGAGGGGGATTGAGCCCCTCCACTTT. It codes for CASSQGRGIEPLHF.

CDR3 sequence reads: CASRTGGSGTEAFF. CDR3 coding DNA: TGCGCCAGCAGGACAGGCGGGTCGGGCACTGAAGCTTTCTTT. V gene TRBV5-1 combines with J gene TRBJ1-1, with D perhaps TRBD1 (6 bases). The length of the CDR3 is 14 residues. CDR1 SGHRS and CDR2 YFSETQ come from the germline V gene. Trimming shortened V by 5 bases and J by 4 bases, and 15 bases separated the two germline ends.

The chain has TRBV3-1 (or the pseudogene TRBV3-2) and TRBJ2-3; a possible D gene is TRBD2 (6 bases). Trimming removed 2 bases from V and 8 bases from J, with 17 bases in between. Germline values: CDR1 LGHDT, CDR2 YNNKEL (reference sequence). CDR3 length: 15 residues. The CDR3 DNA reads TGTGCCAGCAGCCAATCCGGGAGCCGTGTCGGTACGCAGTATTTT. Translation gives CASSQSGSRVGTQYF.

This clone was seen only once. The chain recombines TRBV6-6 with TRBJ2-5; 11 bases are a match to TRBD2. Germline CDR1 reads MNHNY; CDR2 reads SVGAGI (reference sequence). The CDR3 extends over 15 amino acids. With 6 bases clipped from V and 4 bases from J, the junction kept 7 bases outside the gene matches. The CDR3 is CASSPIAGGPETQYF. Written as DNA, the CDR3 is TGTGCCAGCAGCCCTATAGCGGGAGGGCCAGAGACCCAGTACTTC.

The chain couples TRBV6-5 to TRBJ1-1, with D uncertain. This CDR3 region has 14 residues. Germline CDR1 MNHEY, CDR2 SVGAGI. Trimming removed 2 bases from V and 1 base from J, with 8 bases in between. DNA for the CDR3: TGTGCCAGCAGTTACGCAGGTAGGAACACTGAAGCTTTCTTT. It is translated as CASSYAGRNTEAFF.